The clone carrying this T cell receptor beta chain was recorded a few times. Antigen unknown. This sample was included in a study of regulatory T cells in long-lasting Graves disease. The CDR3 length is 14 residues. The germline CDR1 and CDR2 sequences are LNHDA and SQIVND (reference sequence). Losses at the gene ends were 7 bases for V and 7 bases for J; bases not matched to a gene: 8. Overall study results and limits: A greater number of public clonotypes (over 2,500) was shared by persistent patients than by new patients (over 900).

The authors built TCR beta libraries using iRepertoire HTBI primers and Arm-PCR of CDR3 regions. As handled by the study authors: Across the samples, identification revealed some 64 TRBV and roughly 13 TRBJ segments. TCRdb reprocessed the multiplex PCR reads via MiXCR and lists one record per CDR3 protein. Clone size and V and J calls follow TCRdb, not the original study. Of approximately 440,000 distinct CDR3 sequences listed, around 24% were seen once; the top ten hold about a quarter. Regarding time point: persistent/refractory GD, antithyroid drugs over 5 years with positive TRAb. From PBMCs, RNA was extracted and then used to make the TCR library. Enrollment of patients was through an endocrinology department in Xi'an, China.

The J gene is TRBJ2-2, the V gene TRBV19; 8 nucleotides agree with TRBD2. The receptor was isolated from a female donor with Graves disease. The source material was peripheral blood mononuclear cells (PBMCs), sampled when the disease was refractory, from a patient treated with antithyroid drugs. CDR3 DNA sequence: TGTGCCAGTAATCCGGGACTAGGTAGCGGGGAGCTGTTTTTT. As protein: CASNPGLGSGELFF.